This TCR beta chain came from a study of blood T cell repertoires in COVID-19. The overall study: Sites in the United States, Italy and Spain provided acute and convalescent COVID-19 samples. The cDNA or gDNA used as material had been derived from T cells, B-cell-depleted T cells, or PBMCs.

In Seattle, patients joined the study during active infection and were tracked longitudinally. The sample holds one count of this clone. Trimming took off 9 bases at V and 6 bases at J, with 11 bases between the two ends. Per germline, CDR1 LGHDT and CDR2 YNNKEL (reference sequence). This CDR3 contains 11 residues. The method was immunoSEQ multiplex PCR; TCRdb's version includes in-frame clones alone and lacks a portion of them. The table includes 450,000 or so clones, around nine tenths detected once. The TCR sequence derives from a woman in her thirties or forties with COVID-19, enrolled during active disease. The chain couples TRBV3-1 (or the pseudogene TRBV3-2) to TRBJ1-2, with a tentative D call TRBD1 (5 bases). Sequencing input: peripheral blood. CDR3 bases: TGTGCCAGTAGATGGGGCGATGGCTACACCTTC. Its protein is CASRWGDGYTF.